A selection of T cell receptor beta chains follows, all from one sample in a study of cytomegalovirus exposure and HLA in healthy donors. Clones were read by immunoSEQ multiplex PCR, and TCRdb kept only the in-frame ones, dropping some. The repertoire includes 110,000 to 150,000 clones, 80% of them detected once, and about 4.4% sits in the top ten. Sequencing used PBMCs. The source of these receptors is a man aged 40-49 years in good health and CMV-seronegative. The CDR3 runs from the conserved cysteine through the conserved F or W. Each record gives: J gene, D gene, V gene, clone size, CDR3 DNA, CDR3 protein. A D gene is named only where the DNA matches it firmly. The listing skips clone size in some rows; elsewhere it reads once, few, many or a size class.

>TRBJ2-5|-|TRBV15|-
TGTGCCACCAGCAGAGACAGTGGAGAGACCCAGTACTTC
CATSRDSGETQYF
>TRBJ2-7|TRBD2|TRBV7-2|few
TGTGCCAGCAGCACGTTTGGCGGGGGGGCGTTATACGAGCAGTACTTC
CASSTFGGGALYEQYF
>TRBJ2-1|-|TRBV18|-
TGTGCCAGCTCACCACAGGGCAGGGGCGATGAGCAGTTCTTC
CASSPQGRGDEQFF
>TRBJ2-3|TRBD1|TRBV12-5|-
TGTGCTAGTGGTCAGACAGGGTTTGGATGGGGCGATGTGGGTGCAGATACGCAGTATTTT
CASGQTGFGWGDVGADTQYF
>TRBJ2-1|-|TRBV7-9|-
TGTGCCAGCAGCTTAGGGGCTAAACAGGGTATCGACAATGAGCAGTTCTTC
CASSLGAKQGIDNEQFF
>TRBJ2-7|TRBD1|TRBV7-8|-
TGTGCCAGCAGTTTATTGCAGGGGGCGGGCGAGCAGTACTTC
CASSLLQGAGEQYF
>TRBJ1-2|TRBD1|TRBV5-6|-
TGTGCCAGCACCAGCTTGGGGACAGGGATTTCTTATGGCTACACCTTC
CASTSLGTGISYGYTF
>TRBJ2-7|TRBD1|TRBV11-2|-
TGTGCCAGCAGCTCAGGGGGGACAGGGCATTTCCTCTACGAGCAGTACTTC
CASSSGGTGHFLYEQYF
>TRBJ2-7|-|TRBV6-4|-
TGTGCCAGCAGTGACTCGAACAGGCCCTACGAGCAGTACTTC
CASSDSNRPYEQYF
>TRBJ1-2|TRBD1|TRBV6-5|-
TGTGCCAGCAGGGTCGGACAGGCCTATGGCTACACCTTC
CASRVGQAYGYTF